This T cell receptor beta chain derives from a study of blood T cell repertoires in COVID-19. About the research overall: Whether acute or convalescent, the COVID-19 samples came from the United States, Italy and Spain. PBMCs, B-cell-depleted T cells, or T cells were the source of the cDNA or gDNA that made up the material.

In the source study's methods: Nucleated cell counts were estimated from reference gene primer amplification. Assay used: immunoSEQ multiplex PCR; TCRdb lists only in-frame clones, some missing. That table is the source of V, J and clone size, and D and trimming were worked out from the DNA. The sample consists of fewer than 200,000 clones, around 79% of them appearing once. This CDR3 region has 16 residues. Germline V gene lookup returns CDR1 KGHSH and CDR2 LQKENI. The V gene lost 2 bases and the J gene lost 3 bases, with 13 bases spanning the gap. The chain is built from TRBV18 and TRBJ2-2; D possibly corresponds to TRBD2 (6 bases). The sequence came from a woman aged 65 to 85 with acute or convalescent COVID-19. The sequenced material came from peripheral blood. CDR3 residues: CASSPYSGEHTGELFF. CDR3 nucleotides: TGTGCCAGCTCACCATATAGCGGCGAGCACACCGGGGAGCTGTTTTTT.